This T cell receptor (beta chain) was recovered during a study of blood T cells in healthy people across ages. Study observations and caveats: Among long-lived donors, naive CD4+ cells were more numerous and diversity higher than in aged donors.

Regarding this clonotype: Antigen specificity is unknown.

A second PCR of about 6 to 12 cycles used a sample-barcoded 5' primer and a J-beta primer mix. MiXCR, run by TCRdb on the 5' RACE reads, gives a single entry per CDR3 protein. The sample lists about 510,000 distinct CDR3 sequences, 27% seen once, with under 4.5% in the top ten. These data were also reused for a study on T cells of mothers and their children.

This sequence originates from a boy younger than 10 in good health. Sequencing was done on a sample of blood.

The CDR3 spells CSVESPQGSQYF. The CDR3 DNA reads as TGCAGCGTTGAGTCACCTCAGGGTTCCCAGTACTTC. This sequence joins TRBV29-1 and TRBJ2-5; D is perhaps TRBD1 (5 bases). V lost 3 bases and J 9 bases, leaving 14 bases between the germline ends. The CDR3 length is 12 residues. Germline assignment: CDR1 SQVTM and CDR2 ANQGSEA.